Below, one TCR beta chain is given with its context. The data stem from a study of blood T cell repertoires in COVID-19. As for the study in general: The analysed material was cDNA or gDNA that came from T cells, B-cell-depleted T cells, or PBMCs.

Profiled with immunoSEQ multiplex PCR; TCRdb holds only in-frame clones, not every one. The sample includes 130,000 to 150,000 clones, 88% seen only once; the top ten take about 2.5%. The CDR3 runs 14 residues. Germline assignment: CDR1 SGHVS and CDR2 FQNEAQ. Trimming removed 1 base from V and 8 bases from J, with 12 bases in between. The sample was peripheral blood. The V and J genes are TRBV7-8 and TRBJ2-1, with D perhaps TRBD2 (5 bases). The source of this sequence is a human donor in a cohort sampled during active COVID-19. The CDR3 region has the DNA TGTGCCAGCAGCTTAGGGATTTTGGACTATGAGCAGTTCTTC. Amino acids: CASSLGILDYEQFF.